One T cell receptor beta chain is described in this entry. Its antigen is as yet unknown. At least two post-ART and at least one pre-ART PBMC sample were available for each donor. The entry originates in a study of long-term antiretroviral therapy in people with HIV. They ran version v3.0 of the immunoSEQ assay at survey level. Libraries were prepared by immunoSEQ multiplex PCR; TCRdb keeps only in-frame clonotypes and omits some of them. The sample lists tens of thousands of clones, approximately 84% occurring once. Overall study findings and caveats: Repertoires from HIV showed CDR3 length ranges narrower than those of controls.

The starting material was unsorted PBMCs, obtained 0.5 years after starting antiretroviral therapy. The receptor was isolated from a man aged 18 to 35 with HIV.

CDR3 loop: CAISAGTGVTGELFF. CDR3 nucleotide sequence: TGTGCCATCAGTGCCGGGACAGGGGTTACCGGGGAGCTGTTTTTT. V and J are TRBV10-3 and TRBJ2-2; TRBD1 aligns across 10 bases. CDR1 and CDR2 (germline): ENHRY, SYGVKD. V was pared by 4 bases and J by 5 bases, with 4 bases of the junction left unmatched. CDR3 length: 15 residues.